This is a list of T cell receptor beta chains from one sample in a study of OX40 agonist ivuxolimab in advanced cancers. Clones were sequenced by immunoSEQ multiplex PCR, and TCRdb holds only the in-frame ones, with some missing. This sample has approximately 47,000 clones; about 90% occur once, and the top ten carry about 7.5%. Here the sequenced sample was CD4+ or CD8+ T cells sorted from blood, taken in a trial of the OX40 agonist ivuxolimab. The receptors stem from an adult with an advanced solid tumor such as melanoma, head and neck, liver or kidney cancer. CDR3s include the opening cysteine and the closing phenylalanine or tryptophan. The D gene is left open where the match is weak. Size is omitted from some rows. Given values are once, few, many or a class for expanded clones.

>.|TRBJ2-7|TRBV9|TRBD1
CASSRAPGQGSSEQYF
TGTGCCAGCAGCCGAGCGCCGGGACAGGGGTCGTCCGAGCAGTACTTC
>.|TRBJ1-4|TRBV28|.
CASSPQRGPREKLFF
TGTGCCAGCAGCCCCCAAAGAGGTCCTAGGGAAAAACTGTTTTTT
>once|TRBJ1-2|TRBV10-3|.
CAISESTWETNYGYTF
TGTGCCATCAGTGAGTCGACTTGGGAGACTAACTATGGCTACACCTTC
>.|TRBJ1-3|TRBV7-8|.
CASSLEGSSGNTIYF
TGTGCCAGCAGCTTAGAGGGCAGTTCTGGAAACACCATATATTTT
>.|TRBJ1-5|TRBV6-5|.
CASSYSPGSNQPQHF
TGTGCCAGCAGTTACTCCCCGGGAAGCAATCAGCCCCAGCATTTT
>.|TRBJ2-1|TRBV11-2|TRBD2
CASSLAGVSYNEQFF
TGTGCCAGCAGTTTAGCGGGAGTGTCCTACAATGAGCAGTTCTTC
>.|TRBJ2-7|TRBV9|.
CASSPGVRVTVSEQYF
TGTGCCAGCAGCCCCGGGGTCAGGGTCACGGTGAGTGAGCAGTACTTC
>.|TRBJ2-1|TRBV9|.
CASSVATGVDNEQFF
TGTGCCAGCAGCGTAGCTACGGGGGTTGACAATGAGCAGTTCTTC
>.|TRBJ1-1|TRBV19|.
CATSVDTEAFF
TGTGCCACCTCGGTCGACACTGAAGCTTTCTTT
>.|TRBJ1-2|TRBV11-1|.
CASSLVDWDYGYTF
TGTGCCAGCAGCTTAGTGGACTGGGACTATGGCTACACCTTC
>.|TRBJ2-5|TRBV5-1|.
CASSLAGASQETQYF
TGCGCCAGCAGCTTGGCCGGGGCATCCCAAGAGACCCAGTACTTC
>.|TRBJ2-7|TRBV4-1|.
CASSQPPGRAPYEQYF
TGCGCCAGCAGCCAACCCCCGGGCCGAGCCCCCTACGAGCAGTACTTC
>.|TRBJ2-6|TRBV5-1|.
CASSLGASSGANVLTF
TGCGCCAGCAGCTTGGGTGCGAGCTCTGGGGCCAACGTCCTGACTTTC
>once|TRBJ2-7|TRBV12-5|TRBD2
CASGLSGGYEQYF
TGTGCTAGTGGTTTGTCGGGGGGCTACGAGCAGTACTTC
>.|TRBJ2-6|TRBV5-1|.
CASSETSGANVLTF
TGCGCCAGCAGTGAGACTTCTGGGGCCAACGTCCTGACTTTC
>.|TRBJ2-7|TRBV29-1|.
CSVGGSALSYEQYF
TGCAGCGTTGGGGGAAGCGCACTTTCCTACGAGCAGTACTTC
>.|TRBJ2-1|TRBV6-6|TRBD2
CASSYGTSNEQFF
TGTGCCAGCAGCTACGGGACTAGCAATGAGCAGTTCTTC
>.|TRBJ1-1|TRBV18|.
CASSPLAYPNTEAFF
TGTGCCAGCTCCCCTCTCGCCTACCCAAACACTGAAGCTTTCTTT
>.|TRBJ2-4|TRBV25-1|TRBD2
CASSAGTSRVGNIQYF
TGTGCCAGCAGTGCCGGGACTAGCAGAGTGGGAAACATTCAGTACTTC
>.|TRBJ2-3|TRBV19|TRBD2
CASSKWTSGRTDTQYF
TGTGCCAGTAGTAAATGGACTAGCGGGAGAACAGATACGCAGTATTTT
>.|TRBJ2-2|TRBV6-6|.
CASSYVRGHGELFF
TGTGCCAGCAGTTACGTCAGGGGACACGGGGAGCTGTTTTTT
>.|TRBJ2-7|TRBV4-1|TRBD1
CASSQDWKGAFPYEQYF
TGCGCCAGCAGCCAAGATTGGAAGGGGGCCTTTCCCTACGAGCAGTACTTC
>.|TRBJ2-1|TRBV29-1|.
CSVGRRNEQFF
TGCAGCGTAGGCAGACGGAATGAGCAGTTCTTC
>.|TRBJ1-1|TRBV4-1|.
CASSPLLTAYYTEAFF
TGCGCCAGCAGCCCCTTGTTGACAGCTTACTACACTGAAGCTTTCTTT
>.|TRBJ1-1|TRBV6-1|.
CASSTRTSREAFF
TGTGCCAGCAGTACCAGGACATCCCGAGAAGCTTTCTTT
>.|TRBJ1-1|TRBV11-3|TRBD1
CASSLEQGHLNTEAFF
TGTGCCAGCAGCTTAGAACAGGGGCACCTGAACACTGAAGCTTTCTTT
>.|TRBJ2-7|TRBV27|.
CASSLRPRDEQYF
TGTGCCAGCAGTTTACGGCCTAGGGACGAGCAGTACTTC
>few|TRBJ1-1|TRBV10-3|.
CANQQQGDTEAFF
TGTGCCAACCAACAACAGGGAGACACTGAAGCTTTCTTT
>.|TRBJ1-1|TRBV5-1|.
CASSLSVQGEAFF
TGCGCCAGCAGCTTGTCGGTGCAGGGGGAAGCTTTCTTT
>.|TRBJ2-2|TRBV7-2|.
CASSFWGSGELFF
TGTGCCAGCAGCTTTTGGGGTTCGGGGGAGCTGTTTTTT
>.|TRBJ2-3|TRBV7-2|TRBD2
CASSIAGGADTQYF
TGTGCCAGCAGTATAGCGGGAGGCGCAGATACGCAGTATTTT
>.|TRBJ1-1|TRBV28|TRBD1
CASSSRGRRGNTEAFF
TGTGCCAGCAGTTCCAGGGGGCGTCGGGGAAACACTGAAGCTTTCTTT
>.|TRBJ1-3|TRBV19|.
CASSISPGEIGNTIYF
TGTGCCAGTAGTATATCACCGGGAGAGATTGGAAACACCATATATTTT
>.|TRBJ2-7|TRBV6-1|.
CASRDGAGEQYF
TGTGCCAGCAGGGACGGAGCGGGCGAGCAGTACTTC
>once|TRBJ2-1|TRBV18|TRBD2
CASSPVTSGHNEQFF
TGTGCCAGCTCACCAGTGACTAGCGGGCACAATGAGCAGTTCTTC
>.|TRBJ2-4|TRBV5-6|TRBD2
CASSSPIAGHQNIQYF
TGTGCCAGCAGCTCTCCGATAGCGGGGCACCAAAACATTCAGTACTTC
>.|TRBJ1-2|TRBV4-2|TRBD1
CASSRDSRGYTF
TGTGCCAGCAGCCGGGACAGTCGAGGCTACACCTTC
>once|TRBJ2-3|TRBV5-1|.
CASIRGSGSTDTQYF
TGCGCCAGCATAAGGGGGAGCGGTAGCACAGATACGCAGTATTTT
>once|TRBJ2-7|TRBV30|TRBD1
CAWSVRTGIWEQYF
TGTGCCTGGAGTGTAAGGACAGGGATCTGGGAGCAGTACTTC
>once|TRBJ2-3|TRBV6-5|.
CASSYGAGGTDTQYF
TGTGCCAGCAGTTACGGGGCAGGGGGCACAGATACGCAGTATTTT
>.|TRBJ2-7|TRBV9|.
CASSVGSDGAYEQYF
TGTGCCAGCAGCGTAGGATCCGACGGTGCCTACGAGCAGTACTTC
>.|TRBJ1-5|TRBV30|TRBD1
CAWGRGTGGSNQPQHF
TGTGCCTGGGGTCGAGGGACAGGGGGTAGCAATCAGCCCCAGCATTTT
>.|TRBJ2-3|TRBV7-3|TRBD1
CASSPGQGADTQYF
TGTGCCAGCAGCCCCGGACAGGGTGCAGATACGCAGTATTTT
>.|TRBJ2-2|TRBV7-2|.
CASSLAGGAGELFF
TGTGCCAGCAGCTTAGCGGGAGGCGCCGGGGAGCTGTTTTTT
>.|TRBJ2-2|TRBV11-2|.
CASSFNSNGELFF
TGTGCCAGCAGCTTTAACTCAAACGGGGAGCTGTTTTTT
>.|TRBJ2-7|TRBV7-7|TRBD1
CASSKTGTTYEQYF
TGTGCCAGCAGCAAGACAGGGACCACCTACGAGCAGTACTTC
>.|TRBJ1-3|TRBV29-1|.
CSVEKGATLGNTIYF
TGCAGCGTTGAGAAGGGTGCGACCCTTGGAAACACCATATATTTT
>.|TRBJ2-4|TRBV11-2|.
CASSLAGVRGNIQYF
TGTGCCAGCAGCTTAGCAGGGGTTAGGGGAAACATTCAGTACTTC
>.|TRBJ2-1|TRBV29-1|.
CSVSGAELEVF
TGCAGCGTCTCCGGGGCCGAGTTGGAGGTCTTC
>.|TRBJ2-7|TRBV6-5|.
CASSYRVGLRYEQYF
TGTGCCAGCAGTTACAGAGTTGGTCTTCGGTACGAGCAGTACTTC
>.|TRBJ2-1|TRBV7-9|TRBD2
CATPRPSGTYNEQFF
TGTGCCACCCCCCGCCCTAGCGGAACCTACAATGAGCAGTTCTTC
>.|TRBJ1-5|TRBV6-5|.
CASSKQGHQPQHF
TGTGCCAGCAGCAAACAGGGCCATCAGCCCCAGCATTTT
>.|TRBJ2-3|TRBV11-2|TRBD2
CASSIGSGRFTDTQYF
TGTGCCAGCAGCATCGGTAGCGGGAGATTCACAGATACGCAGTATTTT
>once|TRBJ1-5|TRBV18|TRBD1
CASSPAVGTVNQPQHF
TGTGCCAGCTCACCAGCGGTAGGGACAGTCAATCAGCCCCAGCATTTT
>.|TRBJ2-7|TRBV7-2|.
CASSLGRGNSYEQYF
TGTGCCAGCAGCTTGGGACGGGGGAACTCCTACGAGCAGTACTTC